The 30 T cell receptor beta chains below were found in one sample sequenced in a study of post-analysis software for immune sequencing data. Study-level points and caveats: The five TRBV segments detected at higher frequency in patients than in controls included TRBV5-6, TRBV5-1 and TRBV20-1.

These TCRs' antigens remain unknown. Included in the TCR beta cDNA libraries were unique molecular identifiers. One entry per CDR3 protein, called by TCRdb with MiXCR from the PCR reads. Among approximately 440,000 distinct CDR3 sequences, roughly 45% were seen once, and the ten largest hold 12%. Sequenced: blood. The receptors come from a girl aged 10-17 years with multiple sclerosis.

This clonotype has a handful of counts. The J gene is TRBJ2-1, the V gene TRBV5-1; 7 bases match TRBD1. CDR3 length: 16 amino acids. Losses at the gene ends were 3 bases for V and 2 bases for J; bases not matched to a gene: 8. The germline CDR1 and CDR2 sequences are SGHRS and YFSETQ. The CDR3 is CASSSGQLLTYNEQFF. CDR3 bases: TGCGCCAGCAGCTCGGGACAGCTCTTAACCTACAATGAGCAGTTCTTC.

The chain links TRBV6-5 to TRBJ1-2, with D perhaps TRBD1 (6 bases). With 8 bases removed from V and 8 bases from J, the gap between germline ends came to 15 bases. The germline gives CDR1 MNHEY, CDR2 SVGAGI. This CDR3 is 12 amino acids long. The CDR3 loop reads CASANSGDGYTF. CDR3 nucleotides: TGTGCCAGCGCAAACTCAGGGGACGGCTACACCTTC.

This CDR3 is CSASGSGSSYEQYF. CDR3 bases: TGCAGTGCTAGTGGTAGCGGAAGCTCCTACGAGCAGTACTTC. This chain joins TRBV20-1 and TRBJ2-7; D possibly corresponds to TRBD2 (6 bases). Germline V gives CDR1 DFQATT, CDR2 SNEGSKA (reference sequence). Trimming removed 3 bases at V and 0 bases at J, with 12 bases between. The CDR3 sequence is 14 residues long.

This clonotype was counted a few times. The chain links TRBV6-2 or TRBV6-3 to TRBJ2-1; D gene unclear. The CDR3 loop spans 11 amino acids. The V and J ends lost 6 bases and 13 bases respectively, with 13 bases between them. CDR1 is MNHEY, CDR2 SVGEGT, per germline. The CDR3 loop is CASSPKVDQFF. Here the CDR3 DNA reads TGTGCCAGCAGCCCTAAGGTGGACCAGTTCTTC.

This chain links TRBV10-3 with TRBJ2-3; perhaps TRBD1 as D (5 bases). Germline assignment: CDR1 ENHRY and CDR2 SYGVKD. Trimming pared 11 bases from V and 2 bases from J, leaving 14 bases between. The CDR3 is 13 amino acids. CDR3 DNA: TGTGCCTCAGTAAGGGGATCCACAGATACGCAGTATTTT. The encoded protein is CASVRGSTDTQYF.

This clonotype was detected a few times. The rearrangement joins TRBV4-2 to TRBJ2-3, with TRBD2 matching 10 bases. The germline CDR1 and CDR2 sequences are LGHNA and YNFKEQ. The CDR3 length is 16 residues. Trimming at V came to 4 bases and at J to 4 bases, leaving 8 bases not matched to a gene. The CDR3, as DNA: TGTGCCAGCAGCCCTGAAGCGGGAGGGGCAGCAGATACGCAGTATTTT. It codes for CASSPEAGGAADTQYF.

This clonotype was detected a few times. The V gene is TRBV27, the J gene TRBJ1-1; D ambiguous. The CDR3 sequence is 15 residues long. Trimming removed 3 bases at V and 0 bases at J, with 11 bases between. Germline V gives CDR1 MNHEY, CDR2 SMNVEV (reference sequence). The CDR3 is CASSFRGVMNTEAFF. Here the CDR3 DNA reads TGTGCCAGCAGTTTCCGGGGAGTCATGAACACTGAAGCTTTCTTT.

This clonotype was counted only a few times. The chain links TRBV7-9 to TRBJ2-1; TRBD2 agrees at 9 bases. This CDR3 has 16 residues. Per germline, CDR1 SEHNR and CDR2 FQNEAQ (reference sequence). Trimming took 5 bases from V and 6 from J; bases not matched to a gene: 11. CDR3 nucleotides: TGTGCCAGCAGCCCCCGAGCGGGAGGTGGTAGCAATGAGCAGTTCTTC. It encodes CASSPRAGGGSNEQFF. The whole variable domain, remainder taken from reference TRBV7-9 and TRBJ2-1, is DTGVSQNPRHKITKRGQNVTFRCDPISEHNRLYWYRQTLGQGPEFLTYFQNEAQLEKSRLLSDRFSAERPKGSFSTLEIQRTEQGDSAMYLCASSPRAGGGSNEQFFGPGTRLTVL.

As to this clonotype: A junction boundary mismatches the germline segment, possibly from a read error. V is TRBV7-2 and J is TRBJ1-1; D gene ambiguous. CDR1 and CDR2 (germline): SGHTA, FQGNSA. The CDR3 loop spans 13 amino acids. CDR3 DNA sequence: TGTGCCAGCAGCCAACCAGCGAACACTGAAGCCTTCTTT. This translates into CASSQPANTEAFF.

In its sample, this clonotype was seen a few times. The gene calls are TRBV29-1 and TRBJ1-6; D is possibly TRBD1 (5 bases). Per germline, CDR1 SQVTM and CDR2 ANQGSEA. The germline V and J ends were trimmed by 4 bases and 8 bases, with 12 bases remaining between them. The CDR3 contains 13 residues. CDR3 loop: CSVGGEADSPLHF. As DNA, the CDR3 is TGCAGCGTTGGGGGGGAAGCGGATTCACCCCTCCACTTT.

The chain is built from TRBV6-2 or TRBV6-3 and TRBJ1-5; 7 bases line up with TRBD1. This CDR3 is 17 amino acids long. V dropped 2 bases and J dropped 1; count of bases not matched to a gene: 8. In germline, CDR1 is MNHEY, CDR2 SVGEGT. The CDR3: CASSYTTGRESNQPQHF. CDR3 in DNA: TGTGCCAGCAGTTACACGACAGGGAGAGAAAGCAATCAGCCCCAGCATTTT.

The rearrangement joins TRBV20-1 to TRBJ1-2, with D tentatively TRBD1 (5 bases). The CDR3 loop spans 12 amino acids. Trimming removed 3 bases at V and 4 bases at J, with 9 bases between. Germline CDR1 is DFQATT and CDR2 is SNEGSKA (reference sequence). The CDR3 reads CSASAGPYGYTF. As DNA, the CDR3 is TGCAGTGCTAGTGCGGGGCCCTATGGCTACACCTTC.

In this sample, this clonotype turned up a few times. The chain links TRBV5-1 to TRBJ2-1, with 8 bases fitting TRBD2. Germline loops: CDR1 SGHRS, CDR2 YFSETQ. The CDR3 length is 14 residues. V lost 6 bases to trimming and J lost 6 bases; unmatched junction nucleotides: 8. CDR3: CASKGELAANEQFF. CDR3 bases: TGCGCCAGCAAGGGGGAACTAGCGGCCAATGAGCAGTTCTTC.

The rearrangement joins TRBV5-1 to TRBJ1-2, with 9 bases aligning to TRBD1. This CDR3 has 15 amino acids. Germline lookup yields CDR1 SGHRS and CDR2 YFSETQ. The V and J ends lost 4 bases and 3 bases, in that order; junction bases with no gene match: 7. DNA for the CDR3: TGCGCCAGCAGCCCGGGACAGGGTGAGGACTATGGCTACACCTTC. Protein product: CASSPGQGEDYGYTF.

This clonotype is a singleton in its sample. The V call is TRBV7-8, the J call TRBJ2-1; the D gene could be TRBD1 or TRBD2 (5 bases each). CDR1 and CDR2 (germline): SGHVS, FQNEAQ. CDR3 length: 16 residues. The V end lost 1 base, the J end lost 3 bases, and 13 bases lay between the germline ends. For the CDR3, the DNA is TGTGCCAGCAGCTTAGGTGTAGTGGGGGACTACAATGAGCAGTTCTTC. Translating it yields CASSLGVVGDYNEQFF.

The V call is TRBV4-1, the J call TRBJ2-3, with D unresolved. The CDR3 length is 16 residues. Germline loops: CDR1 MGHRA, CDR2 YSYEKL. Trimming removed 0 bases at V and 4 bases at J, with 14 bases between. CDR3 sequence: CASSQDGLISADTQYF. DNA for the CDR3: TGCGCCAGCAGCCAAGATGGGTTGATCTCTGCAGATACGCAGTATTTT.

This clonotype has a handful of counts. The chain combines TRBV20-1 with TRBJ2-3; D may match TRBD1 or TRBD2 (5 bases each). This CDR3 spans 16 amino acids. The ends were cut back, 5 bases at V and 0 bases at J, with 18 bases in the middle. Germline-derived CDR1 and CDR2 are DFQATT and SNEGSKA (reference sequence). The CDR3: CSAPRVGDLSTDTQYF. CDR3 DNA: TGCAGTGCTCCCAGGGTGGGGGATCTTAGCACAGATACGCAGTATTTT.

The V gene is TRBV7-2, the J gene TRBJ2-4; tentative D call: TRBD1 (5 bases). The CDR3 contains 14 residues. Trimming shortened V by 1 base and J by 15 bases, and 19 bases separated the two germline ends. Looked up from germline, CDR1 is SGHTA and CDR2 is FQGNSA. This chain's CDR3 is CASSLEDTAYELYF. CDR3 nucleotide sequence: TGTGCCAGCAGCTTAGAGGACACAGCCTACGAGCTGTACTTC.

This clonotype was detected once. One end of the junction is discordant with germline, which a read error may explain. The rearrangement links TRBV20-1 to TRBJ2-4; 10 positions agree with TRBD2. The J call is doubtful: the DNA matches TRBJ2-7 better. This CDR3 region has 16 residues. Germline-derived CDR1 and CDR2 are DFQATT and SNEGSKA (reference sequence). CDR3: CSDRDWASGSTYEQYF. The CDR3 coding sequence is TGCAGTGATAGAGATTGGGCTAGCGGGAGTACCTACGAGCAGTACTTC.

V gene TRBV29-1 combines with J gene TRBJ1-1; maybe TRBD1 (6 bases). Germline-derived CDR1 and CDR2 are SQVTM and ANQGSEA. V shed 5 bases and J shed 11 bases, with 15 bases lying between them. This CDR3 is built from 11 residues. The CDR3 DNA reads as TGCAGCGTTTCCAACAGGGAATCGGCTTTCTTT. It codes for CSVSNRESAFF.

This clonotype has just one count. The genes are TRBV12-3 or TRBV12-4 and TRBJ2-3, with 9 bases that match TRBD1. CDR3 length: 14 amino acids. The ends lost 5 bases at V and 7 bases at J; junction bases unmatched: 7. The chain's CDR3 is CASSQTGTGNTQYF. The CDR3 coding sequence is TGTGCCAGCAGTCAGACCGGGACAGGGAATACGCAGTATTTT.

The V and J genes are TRBV20-1 and TRBJ2-3, with D hard to call. The CDR3 is made up of 15 amino acids. Between the trimmed V and J ends, which lost 3 bases and 0 bases, there was a span of 13 bases. CDR1 and CDR2 (germline): DFQATT, SNEGSKA (reference sequence). The CDR3: CSASAPALSTDTQYF. In nucleotides, the CDR3 is TGCAGTGCTAGCGCCCCAGCGCTCAGCACAGATACGCAGTATTTT.

The V and J genes are TRBV27 and TRBJ1-1, with a tentative D call TRBD1 (6 bases). Germline V CDR1 and CDR2: MNHEY, SMNVEV (reference sequence). With 6 bases removed from V and 2 bases from J, the gap between germline ends came to 16 bases. The CDR3 is 15 residues long. In DNA, the CDR3 is TGTGCCAGCAGGTCGGCAGGGGCTGGTAACACTGAAGCTTTCTTT. It codes for CASRSAGAGNTEAFF.

This sequence joins TRBV5-1 and TRBJ2-2, with 9 nucleotides matching TRBD2. Losses at the gene ends were 4 bases for V and 1 base for J; bases not matched to a gene: 5. CDR1 SGHRS and CDR2 YFSETQ come from the germline V gene. This CDR3 contains 16 residues. CDR3 residues: CASSQRLAENTGELFF. CDR3 in DNA: TGCGCCAGCAGCCAGCGACTAGCGGAGAACACCGGGGAGCTGTTTTTT. Full variable domain (outside the CDR3, taken from reference TRBV5-1 and TRBJ2-2): KAGVTQTPRYLIKTRGQQVTLSCSPISGHRSVSWYQQTPGQGLQFLFEYFSETQRNKGNFPGRFSGRQFSNSRSEMNVSTLELGDSALYLCASSQRLAENTGELFFGEGSRLTVL.

V is TRBV7-2 and J is TRBJ2-1; 10 bases fit TRBD2. From germline, CDR1 is SGHTA and CDR2 FQGNSA. The CDR3 sequence is 15 residues long. V trimming: 1 base; J trimming: 11 bases; junction bases outside the gene matches: 8. The CDR3 coding sequence is TGTGCCAGCAGCTTAGGTTGGGCTAGCGGGAGTAAGCAGTTCTTC. Its translation: CASSLGWASGSKQFF.

This chain joins TRBV14 and TRBJ2-1; 8 bases line up with TRBD2. The CDR3 has 19 amino acids. Unmatched junction bases numbered 11, after V lost 1 base and J lost 0 bases. Germline lookup yields CDR1 SGHDN and CDR2 FVKESK. The CDR3 region is CASSQVAGGAFSSYNEQFF. CDR3 DNA: TGTGCCAGCAGCCAAGTGGCGGGAGGCGCGTTTAGCTCCTACAATGAGCAGTTCTTC. Looking up the rest from reference TRBV14 and TRBJ2-1 gives the full variable domain: EAGVTQFPSHSVIEKGQTVTLRCDPISGHDNLYWYRRVMGKEIKFLLHFVKESKQDESGMPNNRFLAERTGGTYSTLKVQPAELEDSGVYFCASSQVAGGAFSSYNEQFFGPGTRLTVL.

The DNA for the CDR3 is TGTGCCAGCACATTGGGCAGTGAAGCTTTCTTT. Translating it yields CASTLGSEAFF. The gene calls are TRBV12-3 or TRBV12-4 and TRBJ1-1; no clear D gene. The CDR3 consists of 11 residues. The ends were cut back, 7 bases at V and 7 bases at J, with 10 bases in the middle.

The rearrangement uses TRBV7-8 and TRBJ2-5, with D maybe TRBD2 (6 bases). The assigned J gene may be wrong: the sequence end matches TRBJ2-7 better. Looked up from germline, CDR1 is SGHVS and CDR2 is FQNEAQ. The CDR3 has 16 amino acids. Written as DNA, the CDR3 is TGTGCCAGCAGCTTAGCGCTCCGGGGGAGTGCTTACGAGCAGTACTTC. Its protein is CASSLALRGSAYEQYF.

A single count supports this clonotype. This chain connects TRBV9 to TRBJ2-4; TRBD2 matches 9 bases. TRBJ2-7 explains the end of the DNA better; the J call may be wrong. This CDR3 is 16 amino acids long. The germline V gene encodes CDR1 SGDLS and CDR2 YYNGEE. Written as DNA, the CDR3 is TGTGCCAGCAGCGTAGGGCCTAGCGGGACCTCCTACGAGCAGTACTTC. It yields the protein CASSVGPSGTSYEQYF.

There are a few counts of this clonotype. This sequence joins TRBV6-5 and TRBJ2-5; tentative D call: TRBD2 (7 bases). V dropped 5 bases and J dropped 5 bases, with 21 bases sitting between them. The CDR3 runs to 16 residues. Per germline, CDR1 MNHEY and CDR2 SVGAGI. CDR3 DNA sequence: TGTGCCAGCAGTCGTACCCCGGGCGGGGGCGTTGAGACCCAGTACTTC. This translates into CASSRTPGGGVETQYF.